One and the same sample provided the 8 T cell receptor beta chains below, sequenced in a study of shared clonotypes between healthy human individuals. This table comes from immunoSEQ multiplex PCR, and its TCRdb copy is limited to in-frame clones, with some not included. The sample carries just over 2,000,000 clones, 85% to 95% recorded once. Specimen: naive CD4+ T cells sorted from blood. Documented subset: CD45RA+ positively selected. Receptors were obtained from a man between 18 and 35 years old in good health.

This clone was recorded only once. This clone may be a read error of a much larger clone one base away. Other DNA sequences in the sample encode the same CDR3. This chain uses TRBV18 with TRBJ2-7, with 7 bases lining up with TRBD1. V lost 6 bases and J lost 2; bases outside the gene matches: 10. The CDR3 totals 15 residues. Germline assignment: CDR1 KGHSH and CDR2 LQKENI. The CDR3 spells CASSPSRQGPYEQYF. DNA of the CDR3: TGTGCCAGCTCGCCATCGCGACAGGGACCCTACGAGCAGTACTTC.

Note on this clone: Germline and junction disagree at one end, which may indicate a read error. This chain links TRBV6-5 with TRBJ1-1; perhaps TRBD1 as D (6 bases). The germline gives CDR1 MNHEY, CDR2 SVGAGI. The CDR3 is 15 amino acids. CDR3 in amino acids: CAGSHQTGRGTEAFF. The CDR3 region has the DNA TGTGCCGGCAGTCACCAAACAGGGAGAGGTACTGAAGCTTTCTTT.

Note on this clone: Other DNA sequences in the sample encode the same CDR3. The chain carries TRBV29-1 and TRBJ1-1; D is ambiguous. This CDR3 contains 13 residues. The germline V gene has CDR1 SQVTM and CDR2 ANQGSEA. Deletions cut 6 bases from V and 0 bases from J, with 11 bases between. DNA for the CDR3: TGCAGCGTACGAGGAAGGATGAACACTGAAGCTTTCTTT. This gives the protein CSVRGRMNTEAFF. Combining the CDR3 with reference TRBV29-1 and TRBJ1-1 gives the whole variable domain SAVISQKPSRDICQRGTSLTIQCQVDSQVTMMFWYRQQPGQSLTLIATANQGSEATYESGFVIDKFPISRPNLTFSTLTVSNMSPEDSSIYLCSVRGRMNTEAFFGQGTRLTVV.

DNA of the CDR3: TGTGCCAGCAGTTCTCGACAGGGTATCGGCTACACCTTC. This sequence encodes CASSSRQGIGYTF. The rearrangement joins TRBV27 to TRBJ1-2; 7 bases are a match to TRBD1. J gave up 8 bases and V 4 bases, and 7 bases lay outside the gene matches. Germline V gene data show CDR1 as MNHEY and CDR2 as SMNVEV (reference sequence). The length of the CDR3 is 13 residues.

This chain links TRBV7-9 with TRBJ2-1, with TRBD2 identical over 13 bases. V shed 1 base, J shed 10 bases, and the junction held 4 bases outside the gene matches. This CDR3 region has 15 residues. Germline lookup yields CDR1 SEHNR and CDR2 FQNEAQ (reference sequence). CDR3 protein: CASSLGLAGGREQFF. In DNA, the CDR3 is TGTGCCAGCAGCTTAGGACTAGCGGGAGGAAGGGAGCAGTTCTTC.

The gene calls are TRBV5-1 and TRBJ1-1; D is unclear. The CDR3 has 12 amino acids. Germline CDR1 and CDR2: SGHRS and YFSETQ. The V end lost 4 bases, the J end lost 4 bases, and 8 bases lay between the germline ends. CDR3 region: CASSPGSTEAFF. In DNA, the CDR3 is TGCGCCAGCAGCCCTGGGAGCACTGAAGCTTTCTTT.

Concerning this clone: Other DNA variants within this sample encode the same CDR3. In nucleotides, the CDR3 is TGTGCCAGCAGCCCAGACAGGGACCAGCCCCAGCATTTT. Protein: CASSPDRDQPQHF. The rearrangement joins TRBV7-8 to TRBJ1-5, with 7 bases fitting TRBD1. V shed 5 bases, J shed 7 bases, and the junction held 5 bases outside the gene matches. Germline CDR1 SGHVS, CDR2 FQNEAQ. This CDR3 is built from 13 residues.

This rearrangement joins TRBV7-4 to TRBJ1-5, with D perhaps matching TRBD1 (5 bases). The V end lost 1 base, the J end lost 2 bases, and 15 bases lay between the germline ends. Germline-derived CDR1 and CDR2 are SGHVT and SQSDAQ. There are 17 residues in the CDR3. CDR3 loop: CASSLEGRGAGNQPQHF. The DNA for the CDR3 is TGTGCCAGCAGCTTAGAAGGGCGAGGGGCCGGCAATCAGCCCCAGCATTTT.